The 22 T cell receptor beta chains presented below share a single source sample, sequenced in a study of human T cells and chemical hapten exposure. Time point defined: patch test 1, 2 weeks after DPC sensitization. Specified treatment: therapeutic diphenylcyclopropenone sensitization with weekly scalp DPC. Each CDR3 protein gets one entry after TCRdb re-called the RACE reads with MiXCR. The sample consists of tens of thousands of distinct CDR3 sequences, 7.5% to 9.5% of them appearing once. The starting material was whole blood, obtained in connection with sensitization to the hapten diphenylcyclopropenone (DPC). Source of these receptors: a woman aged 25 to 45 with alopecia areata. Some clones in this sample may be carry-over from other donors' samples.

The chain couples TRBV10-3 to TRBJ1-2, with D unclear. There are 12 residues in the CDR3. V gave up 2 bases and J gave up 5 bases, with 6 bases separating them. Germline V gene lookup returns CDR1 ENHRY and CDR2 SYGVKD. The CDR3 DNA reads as TGTGCCATCAGTGAGGACTTATATGGCTACACCTTC. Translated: CAISEDLYGYTF.

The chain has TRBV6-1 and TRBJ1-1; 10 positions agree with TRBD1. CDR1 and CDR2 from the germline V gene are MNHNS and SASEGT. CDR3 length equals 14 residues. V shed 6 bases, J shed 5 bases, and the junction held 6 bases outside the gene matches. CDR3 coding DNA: TGTGCCAGCAGACCGGACAGGGGGGGAACTGAAGCTTTCTTT. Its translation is CASRPDRGGTEAFF.

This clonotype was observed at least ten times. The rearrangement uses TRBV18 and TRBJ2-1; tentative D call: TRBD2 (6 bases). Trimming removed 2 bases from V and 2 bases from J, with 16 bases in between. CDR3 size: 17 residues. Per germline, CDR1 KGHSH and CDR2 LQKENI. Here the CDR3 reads CASSPVLGGKTYNEQFF. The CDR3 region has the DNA TGTGCCAGCTCACCAGTTTTAGGCGGGAAGACCTACAATGAGCAGTTCTTC.

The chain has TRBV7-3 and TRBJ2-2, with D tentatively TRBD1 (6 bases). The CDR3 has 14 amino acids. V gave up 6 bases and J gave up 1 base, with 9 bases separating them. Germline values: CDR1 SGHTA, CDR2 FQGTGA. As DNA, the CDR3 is TGTGCCAGCAGACCGGGACAGAACACCGGGGAGCTGTTTTTT. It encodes CASRPGQNTGELFF.

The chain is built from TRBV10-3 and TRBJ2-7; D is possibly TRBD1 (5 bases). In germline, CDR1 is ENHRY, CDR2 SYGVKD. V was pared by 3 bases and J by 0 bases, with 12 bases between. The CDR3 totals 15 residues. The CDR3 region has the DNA TGTGCCATCAGTGACCAGGACACCATCTCCTACGAGCAGTACTTC. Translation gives CAISDQDTISYEQYF.

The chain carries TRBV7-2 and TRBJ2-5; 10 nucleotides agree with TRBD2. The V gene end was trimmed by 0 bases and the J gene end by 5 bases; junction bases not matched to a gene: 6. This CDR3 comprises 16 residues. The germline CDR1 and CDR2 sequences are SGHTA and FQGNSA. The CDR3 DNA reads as TGTGCCAGCAGCTTAGCAGCAGCGGGGGGGCGTGAGACCCAGTACTTC. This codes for CASSLAAAGGRETQYF.

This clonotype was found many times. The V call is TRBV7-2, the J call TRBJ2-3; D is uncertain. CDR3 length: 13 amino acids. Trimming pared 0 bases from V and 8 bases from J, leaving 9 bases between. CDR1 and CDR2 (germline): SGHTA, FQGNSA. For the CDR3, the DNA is TGTGCCAGCAGCTTAGCTCCCCTGGGTACGCAGTATTTT. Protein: CASSLAPLGTQYF.

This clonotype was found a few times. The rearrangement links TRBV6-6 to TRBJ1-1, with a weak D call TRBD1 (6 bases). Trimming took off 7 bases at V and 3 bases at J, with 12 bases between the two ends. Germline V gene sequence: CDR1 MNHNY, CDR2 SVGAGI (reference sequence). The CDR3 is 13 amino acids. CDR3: CASTPQGYTEAFF. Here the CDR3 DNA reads TGTGCCAGCACCCCTCAGGGGTACACTGAAGCTTTCTTT.

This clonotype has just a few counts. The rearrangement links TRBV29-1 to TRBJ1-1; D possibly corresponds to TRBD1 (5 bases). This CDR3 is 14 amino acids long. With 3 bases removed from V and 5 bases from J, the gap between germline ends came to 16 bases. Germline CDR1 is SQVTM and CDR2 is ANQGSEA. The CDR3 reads CSVDVWGEGTEAFF. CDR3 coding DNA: TGCAGCGTTGATGTGTGGGGTGAGGGGACTGAAGCTTTCTTT.

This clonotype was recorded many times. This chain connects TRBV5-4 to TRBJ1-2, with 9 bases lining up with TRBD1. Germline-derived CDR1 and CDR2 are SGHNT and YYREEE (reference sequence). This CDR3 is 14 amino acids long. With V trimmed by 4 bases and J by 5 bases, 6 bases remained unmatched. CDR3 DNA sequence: TGTGCCAGCAGCCCGACAGGGGGATGGTATGGCTACACCTTC. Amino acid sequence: CASSPTGGWYGYTF.

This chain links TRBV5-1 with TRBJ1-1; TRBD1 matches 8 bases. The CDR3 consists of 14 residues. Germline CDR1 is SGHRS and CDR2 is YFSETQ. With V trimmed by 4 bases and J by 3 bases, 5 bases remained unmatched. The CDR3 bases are TGCGCCAGCAGCCCGGACAGGGCTCACACTGAAGCTTTCTTT. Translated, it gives CASSPDRAHTEAFF.

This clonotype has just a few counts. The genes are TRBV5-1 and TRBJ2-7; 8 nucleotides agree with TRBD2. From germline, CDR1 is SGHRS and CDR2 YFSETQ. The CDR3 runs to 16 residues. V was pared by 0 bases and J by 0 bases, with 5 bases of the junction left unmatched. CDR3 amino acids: CASSLAGGGSSYEQYF. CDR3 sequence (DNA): TGCGCCAGCAGCTTGGCCGGGGGGGGGAGCTCCTACGAGCAGTACTTC. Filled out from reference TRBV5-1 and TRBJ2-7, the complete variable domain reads KAGVTQTPRYLIKTRGQQVTLSCSPISGHRSVSWYQQTPGQGLQFLFEYFSETQRNKGNFPGRFSGRQFSNSRSEMNVSTLELGDSALYLCASSLAGGGSSYEQYFGPGTRLTVT.

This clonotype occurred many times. Written as DNA, the CDR3 is TGCAGCGCAGGATCGACAGATCACGAGCAGTTCTTC. The encoded protein is CSAGSTDHEQFF. The chain recombines TRBV29-1 with TRBJ2-1; D is perhaps TRBD1 (5 bases). The germline V gene has CDR1 SQVTM and CDR2 ANQGSEA. The CDR3 spans 12 residues. Between the trimmed V and J ends, which lost 7 bases and 10 bases, there was a span of 17 bases.

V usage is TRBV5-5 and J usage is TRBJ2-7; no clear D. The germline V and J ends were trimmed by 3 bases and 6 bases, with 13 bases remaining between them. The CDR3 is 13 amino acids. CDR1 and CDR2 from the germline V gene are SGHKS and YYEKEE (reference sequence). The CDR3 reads CASSSTWQFEQYF. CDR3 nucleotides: TGTGCCAGCAGCTCAACCTGGCAGTTCGAGCAGTACTTC.

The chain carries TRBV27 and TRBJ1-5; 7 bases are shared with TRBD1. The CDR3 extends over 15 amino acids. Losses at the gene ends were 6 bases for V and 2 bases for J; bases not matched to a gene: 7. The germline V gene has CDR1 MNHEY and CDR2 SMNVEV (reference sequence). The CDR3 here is CASRLITGGNQPQHF. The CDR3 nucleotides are TGTGCCAGCAGACTAATCACAGGGGGCAATCAGCCCCAGCATTTT.

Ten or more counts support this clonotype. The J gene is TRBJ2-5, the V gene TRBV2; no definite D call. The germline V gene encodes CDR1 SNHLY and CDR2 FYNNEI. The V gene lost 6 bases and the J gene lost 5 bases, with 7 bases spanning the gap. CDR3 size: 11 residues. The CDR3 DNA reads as TGTGCCAGCAGGAGGAAGGAGACCCAGTACTTC. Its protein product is CASRRKETQYF.

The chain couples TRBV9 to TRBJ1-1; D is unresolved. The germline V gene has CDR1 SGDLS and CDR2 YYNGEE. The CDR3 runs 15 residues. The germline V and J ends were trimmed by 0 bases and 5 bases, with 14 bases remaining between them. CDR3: CASSVDNILVTEAFF. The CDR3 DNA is TGTGCCAGCAGCGTAGATAACATATTGGTTACTGAAGCTTTCTTT.

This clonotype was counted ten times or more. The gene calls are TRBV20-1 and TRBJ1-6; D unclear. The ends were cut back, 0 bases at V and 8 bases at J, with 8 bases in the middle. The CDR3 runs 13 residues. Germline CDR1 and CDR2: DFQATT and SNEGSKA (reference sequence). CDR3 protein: CSARDQGDSPLHF. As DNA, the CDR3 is TGCAGTGCTAGAGATCAAGGAGATTCACCCCTCCACTTT.

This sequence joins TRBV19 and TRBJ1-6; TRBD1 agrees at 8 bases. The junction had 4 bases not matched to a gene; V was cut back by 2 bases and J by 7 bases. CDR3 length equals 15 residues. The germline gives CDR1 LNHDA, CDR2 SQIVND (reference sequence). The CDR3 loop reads CASSILTGANSPLHF. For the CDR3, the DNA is TGTGCCAGTAGTATACTGACAGGGGCAAATTCACCCCTCCACTTT.

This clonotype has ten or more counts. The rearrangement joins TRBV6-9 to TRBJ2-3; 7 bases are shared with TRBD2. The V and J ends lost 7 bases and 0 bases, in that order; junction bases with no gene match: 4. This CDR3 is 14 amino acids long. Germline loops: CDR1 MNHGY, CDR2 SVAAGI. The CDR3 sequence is CASILAESTDTQYF. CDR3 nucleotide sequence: TGTGCCAGCATCCTAGCGGAAAGCACAGATACGCAGTATTTT.

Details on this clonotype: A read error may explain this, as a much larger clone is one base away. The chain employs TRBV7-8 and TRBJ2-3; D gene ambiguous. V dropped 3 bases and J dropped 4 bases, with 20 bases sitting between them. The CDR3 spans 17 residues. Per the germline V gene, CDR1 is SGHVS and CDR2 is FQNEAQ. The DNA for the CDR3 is TGTGCCAGCAGCTTCGCCGCGTTAGGGTGGTCGGCAGATACGCAGTATTTT. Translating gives CASSFAALGWSADTQYF.

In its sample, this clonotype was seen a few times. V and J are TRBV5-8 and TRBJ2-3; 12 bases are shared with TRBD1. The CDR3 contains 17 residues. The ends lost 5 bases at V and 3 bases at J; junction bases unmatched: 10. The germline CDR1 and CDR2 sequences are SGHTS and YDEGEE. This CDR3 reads CASSSLWGQGATDTQYF. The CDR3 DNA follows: TGTGCCAGCAGTTCTCTTTGGGGACAGGGGGCGACAGATACGCAGTATTTT.